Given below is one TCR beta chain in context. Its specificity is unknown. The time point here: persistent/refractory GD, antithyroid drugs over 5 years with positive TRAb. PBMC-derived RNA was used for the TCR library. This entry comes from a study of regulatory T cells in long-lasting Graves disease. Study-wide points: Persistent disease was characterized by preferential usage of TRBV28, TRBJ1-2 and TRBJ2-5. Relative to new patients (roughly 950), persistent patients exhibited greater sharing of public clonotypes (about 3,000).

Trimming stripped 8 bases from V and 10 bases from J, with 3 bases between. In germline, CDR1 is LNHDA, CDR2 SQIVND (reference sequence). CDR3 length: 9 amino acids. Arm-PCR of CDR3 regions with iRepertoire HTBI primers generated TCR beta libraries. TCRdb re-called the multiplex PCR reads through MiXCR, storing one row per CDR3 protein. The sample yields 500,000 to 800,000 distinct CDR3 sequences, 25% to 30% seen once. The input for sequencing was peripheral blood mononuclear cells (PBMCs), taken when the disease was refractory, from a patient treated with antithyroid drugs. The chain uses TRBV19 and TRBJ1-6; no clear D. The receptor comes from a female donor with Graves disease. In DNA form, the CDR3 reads TGTGCCAGTGGCTCACCCCTCCACTTT. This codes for CASGSPLHF.